The present T cell receptor beta chain was sequenced within a study of tumor T cells in aggressive B-cell lymphoma. The V end lost 0 bases, the J end lost 13 bases, and 10 bases lay between the germline ends. The CDR3 has 12 amino acids. CDR1 and CDR2 (germline): SGHDN, FVKESK. Only in-frame clones appear in the TCRdb table, and some are missing; sequencing was by immunoSEQ multiplex PCR. The data contain thousands of clones, roughly 80% of them singletons. The sequence derives from an adult with diffuse large B cell lymphoma. The chain carries TRBV14 and TRBJ2-1; the D gene is possibly TRBD2 (7 bases). Material for sequencing was tumor tissue. CDR3 bases: TGTGCCAGCAGCCAAGATCCGGGGGGCCAGTTCTTC. Its protein product is CASSQDPGGQFF.